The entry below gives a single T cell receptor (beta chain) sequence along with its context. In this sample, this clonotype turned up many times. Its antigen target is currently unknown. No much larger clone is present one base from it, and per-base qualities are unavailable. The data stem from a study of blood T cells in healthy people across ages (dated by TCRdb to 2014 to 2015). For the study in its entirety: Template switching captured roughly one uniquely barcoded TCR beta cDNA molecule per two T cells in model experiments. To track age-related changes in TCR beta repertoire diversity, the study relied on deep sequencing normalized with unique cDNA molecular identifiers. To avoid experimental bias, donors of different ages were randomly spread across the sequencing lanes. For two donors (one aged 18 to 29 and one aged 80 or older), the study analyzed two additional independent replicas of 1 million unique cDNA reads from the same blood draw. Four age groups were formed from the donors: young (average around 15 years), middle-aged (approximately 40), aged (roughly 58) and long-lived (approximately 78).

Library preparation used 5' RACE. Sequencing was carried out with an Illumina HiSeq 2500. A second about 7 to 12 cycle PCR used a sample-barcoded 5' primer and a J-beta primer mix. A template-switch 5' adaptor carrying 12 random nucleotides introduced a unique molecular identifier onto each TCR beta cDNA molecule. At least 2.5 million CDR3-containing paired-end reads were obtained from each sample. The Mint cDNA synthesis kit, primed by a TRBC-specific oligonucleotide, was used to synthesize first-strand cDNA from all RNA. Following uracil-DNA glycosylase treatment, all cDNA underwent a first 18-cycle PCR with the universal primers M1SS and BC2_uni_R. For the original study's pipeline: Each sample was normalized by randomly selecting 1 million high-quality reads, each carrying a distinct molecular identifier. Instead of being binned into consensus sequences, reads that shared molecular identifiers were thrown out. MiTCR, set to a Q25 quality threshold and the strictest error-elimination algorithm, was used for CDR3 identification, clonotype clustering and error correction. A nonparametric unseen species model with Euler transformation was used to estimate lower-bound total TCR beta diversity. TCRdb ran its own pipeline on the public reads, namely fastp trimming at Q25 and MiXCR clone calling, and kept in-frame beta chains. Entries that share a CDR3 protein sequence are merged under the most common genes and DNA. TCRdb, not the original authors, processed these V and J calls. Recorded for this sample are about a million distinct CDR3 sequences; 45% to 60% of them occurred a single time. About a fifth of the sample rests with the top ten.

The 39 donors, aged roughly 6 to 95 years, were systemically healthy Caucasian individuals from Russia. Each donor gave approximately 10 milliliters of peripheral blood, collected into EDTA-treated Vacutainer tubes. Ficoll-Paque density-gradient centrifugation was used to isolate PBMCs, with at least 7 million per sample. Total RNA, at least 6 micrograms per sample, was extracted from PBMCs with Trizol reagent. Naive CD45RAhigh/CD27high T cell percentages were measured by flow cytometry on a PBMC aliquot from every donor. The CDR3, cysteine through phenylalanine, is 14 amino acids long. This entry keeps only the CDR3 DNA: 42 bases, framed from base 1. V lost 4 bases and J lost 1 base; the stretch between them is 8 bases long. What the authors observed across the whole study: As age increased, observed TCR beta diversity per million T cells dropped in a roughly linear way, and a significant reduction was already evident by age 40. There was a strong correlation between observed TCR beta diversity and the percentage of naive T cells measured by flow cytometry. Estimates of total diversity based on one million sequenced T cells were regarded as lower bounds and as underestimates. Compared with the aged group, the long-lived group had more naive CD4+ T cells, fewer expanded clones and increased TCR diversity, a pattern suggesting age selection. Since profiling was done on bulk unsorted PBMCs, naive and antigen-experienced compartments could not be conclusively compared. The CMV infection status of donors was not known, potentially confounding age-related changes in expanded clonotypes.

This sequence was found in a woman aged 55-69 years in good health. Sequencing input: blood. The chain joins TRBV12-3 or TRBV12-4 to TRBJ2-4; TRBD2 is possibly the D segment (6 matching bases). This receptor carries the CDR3 CASSSRGAKNIQYF. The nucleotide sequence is TGTGCCAGCAGTTCCCGGGGGGCCAAAAACATTCAGTACTTC.